Below, one T cell receptor (beta chain) is given with its context. The antigen is undetermined. These data come from a study of blood T cells in healthy people across ages. Study results and caveats: It was held that the diversity estimates obtained from one million T cells were underestimates.

V lost 3 bases and J lost 5; bases outside the gene matches: 4. The germline V gene has CDR1 SGHTA and CDR2 FQGNSA. The CDR3 has 14 residues. Through a sample-barcoded 5' primer and a J-beta primer mix, a second PCR was run for roughly 7 to 11 cycles. Each CDR3 protein gets one entry after TCRdb re-called the 5' RACE reads with MiXCR. The sample includes approximately 490,000 distinct CDR3 sequences, more than 20% of them seen just once. The sample providers were healthy Caucasian people from Russia, aged about 6 to 90. The same sample was also used in a study of T cells of mothers and their children. That investigation notes: Second-PCR primer M1S introduced sample barcodes and 2-4 random nucleotides.

This sequence was found in a boy aged 5 to 17 in good health. The V gene is TRBV7-2, the J gene TRBJ2-7, with 10 bases aligning to TRBD1. Source material: blood. CDR3 loop: CASSFRQGAHEQYF. The CDR3 coding sequence is TGTGCCAGCAGCTTCAGACAGGGGGCCCACGAGCAGTACTTC.